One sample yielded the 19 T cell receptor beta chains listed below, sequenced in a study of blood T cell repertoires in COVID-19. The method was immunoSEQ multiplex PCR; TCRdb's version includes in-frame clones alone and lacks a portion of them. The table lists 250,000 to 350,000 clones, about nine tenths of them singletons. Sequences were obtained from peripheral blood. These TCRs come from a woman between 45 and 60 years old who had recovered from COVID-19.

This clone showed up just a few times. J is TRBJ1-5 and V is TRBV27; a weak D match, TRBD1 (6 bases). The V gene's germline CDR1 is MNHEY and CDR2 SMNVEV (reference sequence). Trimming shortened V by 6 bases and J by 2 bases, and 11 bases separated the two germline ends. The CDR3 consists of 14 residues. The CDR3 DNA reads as TGTGCCAGCAGCCAGGGGATGGGCAATCAGCCCCAGCATTTT. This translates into CASSQGMGNQPQHF.

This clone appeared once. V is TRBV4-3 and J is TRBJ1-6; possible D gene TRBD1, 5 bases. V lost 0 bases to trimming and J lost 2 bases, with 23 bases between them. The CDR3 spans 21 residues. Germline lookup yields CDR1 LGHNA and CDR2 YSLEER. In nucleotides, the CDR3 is TGCGCCAGCAGCCAAGATAGGGGCAGGGAGGTTCAAGCCACCTATAATTCACCCCTCCACTTT. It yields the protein CASSQDRGREVQATYNSPLHF.

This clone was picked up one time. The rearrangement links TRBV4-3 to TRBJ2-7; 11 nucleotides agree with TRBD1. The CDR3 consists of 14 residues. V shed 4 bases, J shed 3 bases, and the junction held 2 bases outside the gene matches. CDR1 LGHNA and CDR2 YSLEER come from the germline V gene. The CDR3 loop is CASSPGTGGYEQYF. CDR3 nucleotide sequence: TGCGCCAGCAGCCCCGGGACAGGGGGCTACGAGCAGTACTTC.

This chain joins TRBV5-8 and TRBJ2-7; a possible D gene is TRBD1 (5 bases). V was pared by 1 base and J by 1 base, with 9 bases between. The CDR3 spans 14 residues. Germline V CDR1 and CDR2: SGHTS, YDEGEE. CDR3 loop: CASSLFQGSYEQYF. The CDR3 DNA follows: TGTGCCAGCAGCTTGTTCCAGGGTTCCTACGAGCAGTACTTC.

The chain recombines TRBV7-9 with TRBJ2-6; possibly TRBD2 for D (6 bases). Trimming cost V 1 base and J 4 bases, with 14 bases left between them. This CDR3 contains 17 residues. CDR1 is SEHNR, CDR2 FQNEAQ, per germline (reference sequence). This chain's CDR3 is CASSLGGGTPGANVLTF. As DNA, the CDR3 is TGTGCCAGCAGCTTAGGCGGCGGGACGCCAGGGGCCAACGTCCTGACTTTC. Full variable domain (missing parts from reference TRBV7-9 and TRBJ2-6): DTGVSQNPRHKITKRGQNVTFRCDPISEHNRLYWYRQTLGQGPEFLTYFQNEAQLEKSRLLSDRFSAERPKGSFSTLEIQRTEQGDSAMYLCASSLGGGTPGANVLTFGAGSRLTVL.

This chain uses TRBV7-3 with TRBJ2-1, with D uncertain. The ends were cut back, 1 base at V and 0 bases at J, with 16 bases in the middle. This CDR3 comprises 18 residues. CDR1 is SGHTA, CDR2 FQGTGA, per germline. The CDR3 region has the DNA TGTGCCAGCAGCTTAATCCCCCGCCAGGATAGCTCCTACAATGAGCAGTTCTTC. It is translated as CASSLIPRQDSSYNEQFF.

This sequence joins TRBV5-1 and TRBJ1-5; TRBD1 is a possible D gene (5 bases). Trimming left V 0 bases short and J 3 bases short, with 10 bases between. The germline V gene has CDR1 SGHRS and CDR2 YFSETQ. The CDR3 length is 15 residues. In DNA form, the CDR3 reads TGCGCCAGCAGCTTGGGTCAGGGCCTCAATCAGCCCCAGCATTTT. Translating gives CASSLGQGLNQPQHF.

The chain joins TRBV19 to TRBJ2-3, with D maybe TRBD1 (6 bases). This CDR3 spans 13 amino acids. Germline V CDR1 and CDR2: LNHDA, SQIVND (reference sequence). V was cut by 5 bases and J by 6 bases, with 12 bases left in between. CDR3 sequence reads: CASSLLRGDTQYF. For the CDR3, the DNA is TGTGCCAGTAGTCTCTTAAGGGGGGATACGCAGTATTTT.

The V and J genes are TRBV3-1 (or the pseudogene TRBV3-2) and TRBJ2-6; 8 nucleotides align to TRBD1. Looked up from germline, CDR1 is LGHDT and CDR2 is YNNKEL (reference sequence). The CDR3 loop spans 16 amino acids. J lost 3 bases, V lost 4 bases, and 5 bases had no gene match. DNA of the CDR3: TGTGCCAGCAGCCTGGGGGACAGGCGTGGGGCCAACGTCCTGACTTTC. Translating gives CASSLGDRRGANVLTF.

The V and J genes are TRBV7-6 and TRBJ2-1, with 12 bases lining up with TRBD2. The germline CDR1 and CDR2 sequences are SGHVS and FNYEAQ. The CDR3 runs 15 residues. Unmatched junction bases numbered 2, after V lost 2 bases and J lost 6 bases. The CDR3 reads CASSLLAGGRNEQFF. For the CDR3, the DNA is TGTGCCAGCAGCTTACTAGCGGGGGGGCGCAATGAGCAGTTCTTC. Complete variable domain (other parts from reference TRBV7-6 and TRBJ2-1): GAGVSQSPRYKVTKRGQDVALRCDPISGHVSLYWYRQALGQGPEFLTYFNYEAQQDKSGLPNDRFSAERPEGSISTLTIQRTEQRDSAMYRCASSLLAGGRNEQFFGPGTRLTVL.

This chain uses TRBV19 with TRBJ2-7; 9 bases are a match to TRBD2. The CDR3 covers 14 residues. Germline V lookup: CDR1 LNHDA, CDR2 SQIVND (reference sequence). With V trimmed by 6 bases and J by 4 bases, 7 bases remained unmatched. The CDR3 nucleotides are TGTGCCAGTAGCAATCCGGGACTAGCTTACGAGCAGTACTTC. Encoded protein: CASSNPGLAYEQYF.

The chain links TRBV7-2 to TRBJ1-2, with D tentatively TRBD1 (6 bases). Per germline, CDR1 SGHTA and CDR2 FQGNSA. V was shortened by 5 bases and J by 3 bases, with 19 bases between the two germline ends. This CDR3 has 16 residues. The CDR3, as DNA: TGTGCCAGCAGCCCATTCCAGGGGTTCCCCCACTATGGCTACACCTTC. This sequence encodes CASSPFQGFPHYGYTF.

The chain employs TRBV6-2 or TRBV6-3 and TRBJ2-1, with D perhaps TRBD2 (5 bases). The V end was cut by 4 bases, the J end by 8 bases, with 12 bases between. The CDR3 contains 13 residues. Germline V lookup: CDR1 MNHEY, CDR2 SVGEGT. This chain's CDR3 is CASSWASIYEQFF. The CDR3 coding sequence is TGTGCCAGCAGTTGGGCTAGCATTTATGAGCAGTTCTTC.

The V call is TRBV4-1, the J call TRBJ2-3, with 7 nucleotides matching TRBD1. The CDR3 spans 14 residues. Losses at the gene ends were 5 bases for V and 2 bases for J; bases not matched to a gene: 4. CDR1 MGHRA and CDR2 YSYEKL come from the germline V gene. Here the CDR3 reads CASSEGANTDTQYF. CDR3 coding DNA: TGCGCCAGCAGCGAGGGGGCGAACACAGATACGCAGTATTTT.

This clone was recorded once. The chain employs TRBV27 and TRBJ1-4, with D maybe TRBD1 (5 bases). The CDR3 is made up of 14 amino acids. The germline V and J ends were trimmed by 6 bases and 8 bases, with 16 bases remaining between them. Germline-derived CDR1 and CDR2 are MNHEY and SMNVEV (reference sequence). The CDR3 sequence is CASRPSRTFEKLFF. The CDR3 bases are TGTGCCAGCAGACCGTCGAGGACATTCGAAAAACTGTTTTTT.

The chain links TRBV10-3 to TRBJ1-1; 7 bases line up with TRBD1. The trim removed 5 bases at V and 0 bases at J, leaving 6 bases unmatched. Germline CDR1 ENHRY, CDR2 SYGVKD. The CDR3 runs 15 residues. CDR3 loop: CAISYRGFLNTEAFF. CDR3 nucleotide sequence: TGTGCCATCAGTTACAGGGGATTTTTGAACACTGAAGCTTTCTTT.

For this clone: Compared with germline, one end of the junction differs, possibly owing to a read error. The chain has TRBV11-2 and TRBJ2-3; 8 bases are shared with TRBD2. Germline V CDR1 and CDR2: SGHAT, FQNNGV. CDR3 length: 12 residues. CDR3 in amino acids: CASSSHTGTRDF. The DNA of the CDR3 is TGTGCCAGCAGCTCTCACACCGGGACTAGAGATTTT. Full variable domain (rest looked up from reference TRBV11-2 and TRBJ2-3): EAGVAQSPRYKIIEKRQSVAFWCNPISGHATLYWYQQILGQGPKLLIQFQNNGVVDDSQLPKDRFSAERLKGVDSTLKIQPAKLEDSAVYLCASSSHTGTRDFGPGTRLTVL.

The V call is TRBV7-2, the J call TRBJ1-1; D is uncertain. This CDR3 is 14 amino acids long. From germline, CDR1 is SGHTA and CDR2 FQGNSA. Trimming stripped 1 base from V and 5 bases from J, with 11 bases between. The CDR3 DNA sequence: TGTGCCAGCAGCTTAGGCTCGGGTTGGACTGAAGCTTTCTTT. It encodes CASSLGSGWTEAFF.

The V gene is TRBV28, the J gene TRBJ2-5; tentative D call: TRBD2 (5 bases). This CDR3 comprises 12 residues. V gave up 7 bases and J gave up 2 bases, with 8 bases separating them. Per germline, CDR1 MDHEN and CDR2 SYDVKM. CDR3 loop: CASNRGQETQYF. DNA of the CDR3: TGTGCCAGCAACCGAGGGCAAGAGACCCAGTACTTC.